The source of this TCR beta chain is a study of metastatic and nonmetastatic thyroid tumors. About the study: Samples came from malignant and benign thyroid patients, and repertoires were compared across blood and tumor or nodule tissue.

As handled by the study authors: It was from CDR3 differences across clinicopathological groups that a distant-metastasis classifier for papillary thyroid cancer was built. TCRdb redid the clone calls on the PCR reads using MiXCR. It is TCRdb's table, rather than the study itself, that gives the V and J calls and clone size. Of 30,000 to 35,000 clones in the sample, 35% to 45% are singletons; the top ten hold under 25%. About this clone: The antigen is undetermined.

The study, taken as a whole, reports: According to reports, the diversity of TCR beta was significantly higher in malignant thyroid tumors than in benign nodules, and this held in both blood and tumor samples.

CDR1 is LGHDT and CDR2 is YNNKEL in the germline V gene (reference sequence). Trimming stripped 8 bases from V and 4 bases from J, with 20 bases between. The CDR3 spans 16 residues. Thyroid surgery was performed in patients who had received no treatment beforehand. This sequence originates from a female donor with papillary thyroid cancer or a benign thyroid nodule (not recorded which). Some clones in this sample may be carry-over from other donors' samples. The chain is built from TRBV3-1 and TRBJ2-2; tentatively, D is TRBD2 (7 bases). Sequences were obtained from tumor tissue. For the CDR3, the DNA is TGTGCCAGCTCTACCGGGGGAGGGGGAGGCACCGGGGAGCTGTTTTTT. It yields the protein CASSTGGGGGTGELFF.